Described below is a single T cell receptor beta chain sequence and its context. Its antigen is still unknown. No qualities accompany the bases; no much larger clone lies one base away. CDR1 SGHDT and CDR2 YYEEEE were looked up in the germline V gene. Including cysteine and phenylalanine, the CDR3 has 15 amino acids. Solely the CDR3 DNA is kept, with 45 bases framed from the first base. V is reduced by 3 bases and J by 4 bases, leaving a spacing of 13 bases between them. The sample originates from a study of blood T cell repertoires in COVID-19 (dated by TCRdb to the early 2020s). Describing the broader study: The collaborator samples originated in the United States, Italy and Spain and spanned the acute and convalescent phases of COVID-19. The material from the prospective study consisted of cDNA or gDNA derived from T cells, B-cell-depleted T cells, or PBMCs. Subjects who had been exposed to COVID-19, were actively infected with it, or had recovered from it provided the deeply sampled blood TCRbeta repertoires that made up the dataset. The repertoires were released in a freely available public database meant as a resource for research on the immune response to SARS-CoV-2. The samples were drawn from two sources: the first 160 participants of the ongoing ImmuneRACE study, and over 1,000 subjects contributed by 6 global collaborators. Sample metadata almost always included a de-identified subject ID, COVID-19 status, age in years and sex. Where available, HLA class I and class II types were obtained from metadata supplied by the sample provider rather than from assay-based typing.

Enrolling through a virtual design, the prospective study's participants ranged in age from roughly 18 to 100 years and lived across more than 20 United States geographic areas. To assign participants to cohorts, the prospective study relied on clinical history that participants themselves reported in a screening survey and a study questionnaire. ImmuneRACE Cohort 3 recovered participants were defined by two consecutive negative NP/OP PCR tests, healthcare professional clearance, or symptom resolution. Mobile phlebotomists in the prospective study collected whole blood, serum and a nasopharyngeal or oropharyngeal swab from every participant. Over a roughly 2-month period, participants in the prospective study had the option of providing additional blood draws and questionnaires. Prospective study blood samples were shipped either frozen or at room temperature before DNA extraction. Paper-wide results and their limitations: The amount of clinical and demographic metadata varied by source and participant and was provided uncurated.

The immunoSEQ Assay, a bias-controlled multiplex PCR, was used to amplify TCRbeta CDR3 regions from genomic DNA. The original methods were these. Nucleated cell counts per sample were estimated from amplification of reference gene primers within the assay. Sequence reads were collapsed and filtered to measure the absolute abundance of every unique TCRbeta CDR3 rearrangement. For each sample, productive Simpson clonality was calculated by taking the square root of Simpson's diversity index across productive rearrangements. TCRdb obtained this table from immuneACCESS and retained in-frame rearrangements with V and J assigned. These tables miss some clones; where compared with another copy, unresolved V genes account for less than half of the shortfall, and the remainder is unexplained. D and trimming were read from the DNA, whereas the V and J calls and clone size are those reported in that table. The sample table shows about 340,000 clones, and roughly 90% are seen once. Less than 20% of the sample is taken by the ten largest.

The sample consisted of PBMCs or T cells enriched from blood (not recorded which). The chain joins TRBV5-6 to TRBJ1-4, with TRBD1 perhaps the D gene, on 6 matching bases. This TCR was recovered from a woman aged 25 to 39 who had recovered from COVID-19. DNA sequence: TGTGCCAGCAGCTCGACAGGAAATAGTAATGAAAAACTGTTTTTT. This yields the protein CASSSTGNSNEKLFF. When the CDR3 is completed using the reference TRBV5-6 and TRBJ1-4 genes on either side, the full variable domain is DAGVTQSPTHLIKTRGQQVTLRCSPKSGHDTVSWYQQALGQGPQFIFQYYEEEERQRGNFPDRFSGHQFPNYSSELNVNALLLGDSALYLCASSSTGNSNEKLFFGSGTQLSVL.